Following are 16 T cell receptor beta chains from one sample sequenced in a study of Tregs in tolerant kidney transplant recipients. Produced via immunoSEQ multiplex PCR; TCRdb's table is partial and in-frame only. The sample holds some 88,000 clones; over 85% are singletons and the top ten take approximately 4.8%. Sample: CD8+ T cells from blood. The receptor source for this set is a human donor in good health.

The chain couples TRBV6-5 to TRBJ1-3; tentatively, D is TRBD1 (6 bases). The germline CDR1 and CDR2 sequences are MNHEY and SVGAGI. The CDR3 spans 16 residues. Deletions cut 2 bases from V and 2 bases from J, with 13 bases between. CDR3 amino acids: CASSYAGDMPGNTIYF. CDR3 DNA: TGTGCCAGCAGTTACGCGGGGGACATGCCTGGAAACACCATATATTTT.

This clone has a handful of counts. This chain links TRBV27 with TRBJ2-7; D is ambiguous. The germline gives CDR1 MNHEY, CDR2 SMNVEV (reference sequence). The V and J ends lost 2 bases and 3 bases respectively, with 8 bases between them. This CDR3 contains 13 residues. CDR3 bases: TGTGCCAGCAGTTTAGAGCCCCTCTACGAGCAGTACTTC. It yields the protein CASSLEPLYEQYF.

Of note for this clone: Compared with germline, one end of the junction differs, possibly owing to a read error. The chain employs TRBV5-8 and TRBJ2-1, with D hard to call. The CDR3 totals 14 residues. Germline CDR1 and CDR2: SGHTS and YDEGEE. The CDR3 here is CAGSFVSSYNEQFF. The CDR3 nucleotides are TGTGCCGGCAGCTTCGTTAGCTCCTACAATGAGCAGTTCTTC.

This chain links TRBV4-1 with TRBJ1-5, with 11 bases identical to TRBD1. The germline CDR1 and CDR2 sequences are MGHRA and YSYEKL. The CDR3 spans 15 residues. The V and J ends lost 3 bases and 7 bases, in that order; junction bases with no gene match: 5. CDR3: CASSHRTGGRQPQHF. CDR3 coding DNA: TGCGCCAGCAGCCACAGGACAGGGGGCAGGCAGCCCCAGCATTTT.

This chain connects TRBV10-1 to TRBJ1-1; D gene unclear. V gave up 0 bases and J gave up 1 base, with 9 bases separating them. This CDR3 spans 15 amino acids. The germline CDR1 and CDR2 sequences are WNHNN and SYGVQD (reference sequence). Here the CDR3 DNA reads TGCGCCAGCAGTGAGTCGGAAGGATCGAACACTGAAGCTTTCTTT. Its protein product is CASSESEGSNTEAFF.

This chain joins TRBV10-3 and TRBJ2-3, with a tentative D call TRBD2 (7 bases). The CDR3 has 17 residues. The V gene's germline CDR1 is ENHRY and CDR2 SYGVKD. With 4 bases removed from V and 3 bases from J, the gap between germline ends came to 20 bases. CDR3 DNA sequence: TGTGCCATCAGTGGAATGGGGGCGGGAGTAGGTACAGATACGCAGTATTTT. This encodes CAISGMGAGVGTDTQYF.

V gene TRBV6-5 combines with J gene TRBJ1-1; D ambiguous. Germline V lookup: CDR1 MNHEY, CDR2 SVGAGI. The CDR3 contains 16 residues. Trimming pared 4 bases from V and 0 bases from J, leaving 15 bases between. The CDR3 reads CASSSSFFTMNTEAFF. The CDR3 bases are TGTGCCAGCAGTTCGTCCTTCTTTACCATGAACACTGAAGCTTTCTTT.

The rearrangement joins TRBV25-1 to TRBJ1-2; D is uncertain. CDR1 is MGHDK and CDR2 is SYGVNS in the germline V gene. The CDR3 totals 13 residues. Trimming took 5 bases from V and 7 from J, leaving 14 bases between them. The CDR3 coding sequence is TGTGCCAGCAGTCAAGACCTTGGTGGTGGCTACACCTTC. As protein: CASSQDLGGGYTF.

The chain links TRBV14 to TRBJ2-1, with TRBD1 matching 8 bases. J was trimmed by 4 bases and V by 0 bases; bases with no gene match: 5. This CDR3 is built from 16 residues. Germline CDR1 reads SGHDN; CDR2 reads FVKESK. CDR3 protein: CASSQEAGTGYNEQFF. In DNA form, the CDR3 reads TGTGCCAGCAGCCAAGAGGCCGGGACAGGTTACAATGAGCAGTTCTTC.

The chain employs TRBV19 and TRBJ1-2; D is uncertain. Trimming took 4 bases from V and 2 from J, leaving 20 bases between them. Germline CDR1 LNHDA, CDR2 SQIVND (reference sequence). The CDR3 extends over 17 amino acids. The CDR3 reads CASSTGRLISGNYGYTF. For the CDR3, the DNA is TGTGCCAGTAGTACCGGACGTCTAATCTCCGGGAACTATGGCTACACCTTC.

This clone appeared a single time. The rearrangement joins TRBV7-9 to TRBJ2-3; 7 bases align to TRBD1. There are 15 residues in the CDR3. V was clipped by 4 bases and J by 3 bases; unmatched bases: 7. CDR1 is SEHNR, CDR2 FQNEAQ, per germline (reference sequence). The CDR3 coding sequence is TGTGCCAGCAGCTATCGACAGGGCGTAACAGATACGCAGTATTTT. It codes for CASSYRQGVTDTQYF.

This clone is medium-sized in the sample. This chain connects TRBV6-1 to TRBJ2-7, with TRBD1 identical over 11 bases. In germline, CDR1 is MNHNS, CDR2 SASEGT. The V segment lost 2 bases and the J segment 3 bases; nucleotides outside the gene matches: 3. The CDR3 contains 15 residues. The CDR3, as DNA: TGTGCCAGCAGTGAATCCGGGACAGGGGGCTACGAGCAGTACTTC. This gives the protein CASSESGTGGYEQYF.

The chain uses TRBV9 and TRBJ2-7, with TRBD2 matching 10 bases. J gave up 0 bases and V 0 bases, and 3 bases lay outside the gene matches. This CDR3 has 16 residues. Germline CDR1 is SGDLS and CDR2 is YYNGEE. The CDR3 nucleotides read TGTGCCAGCAGCGTAGCAGCTAGCGGGGGCTCCTACGAGCAGTACTTC. Translating gives CASSVAASGGSYEQYF.

V is TRBV10-1 and J is TRBJ2-7; 11 bases match TRBD1. Trimming took 6 bases from V and 7 from J; bases not matched to a gene: 14. The CDR3 extends over 16 amino acids. Per germline, CDR1 WNHNN and CDR2 SYGVQD (reference sequence). CDR3 nucleotides: TGCGCCAGCAGCCCTAGCACCGCCGGGACAGGGGGAGAGCAGTACTTC. Its protein product is CASSPSTAGTGGEQYF.

V and J are TRBV15 and TRBJ1-5, with 9 positions matching TRBD1. Germline V CDR1 and CDR2: LNHNV, YYDKDF (reference sequence). V shed 0 bases and J 4 bases; nucleotides not matched to a gene: 4. The CDR3 consists of 16 residues. CDR3 bases: TGTGCCACCAGCAGAGATCTGGGGACAGGGAATCAGCCCCAGCATTTT. Translating it yields CATSRDLGTGNQPQHF. Full variable domain (missing parts from reference TRBV15 and TRBJ1-5): DAMVIQNPRYQVTQFGKPVTLSCSQTLNHNVMYWYQQKSSQAPKLLFHYYDKDFNNEADTPDNFQSRRPNTSFCFLDIRSPGLGDTAMYLCATSRDLGTGNQPQHFGDGTRLSIL.

The V call is TRBV29-1, the J call TRBJ2-5; the D is unclear. Trimming took off 0 bases at V and 2 bases at J, with 7 bases between the two ends. Germline CDR1 is SQVTM and CDR2 is ANQGSEA. CDR3 length equals 13 residues. CDR3 sequence: CSVEDEVQETQYF. The CDR3 bases are TGCAGCGTTGAAGATGAGGTACAAGAGACCCAGTACTTC.